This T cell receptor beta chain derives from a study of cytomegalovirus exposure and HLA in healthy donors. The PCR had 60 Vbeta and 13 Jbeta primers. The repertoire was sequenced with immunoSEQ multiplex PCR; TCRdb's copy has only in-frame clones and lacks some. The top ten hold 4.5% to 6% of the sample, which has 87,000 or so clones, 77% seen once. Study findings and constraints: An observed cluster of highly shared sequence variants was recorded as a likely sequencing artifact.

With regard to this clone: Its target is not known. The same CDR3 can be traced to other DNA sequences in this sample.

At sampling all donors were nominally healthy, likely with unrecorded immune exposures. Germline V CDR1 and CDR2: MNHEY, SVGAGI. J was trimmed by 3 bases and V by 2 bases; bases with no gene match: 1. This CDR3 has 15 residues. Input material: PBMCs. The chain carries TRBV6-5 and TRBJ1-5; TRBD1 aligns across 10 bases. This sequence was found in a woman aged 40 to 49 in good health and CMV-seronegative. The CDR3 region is CASSYGTGVNQPQHF. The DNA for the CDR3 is TGTGCCAGCAGTTACGGGACAGGGGTCAATCAGCCCCAGCATTTT.